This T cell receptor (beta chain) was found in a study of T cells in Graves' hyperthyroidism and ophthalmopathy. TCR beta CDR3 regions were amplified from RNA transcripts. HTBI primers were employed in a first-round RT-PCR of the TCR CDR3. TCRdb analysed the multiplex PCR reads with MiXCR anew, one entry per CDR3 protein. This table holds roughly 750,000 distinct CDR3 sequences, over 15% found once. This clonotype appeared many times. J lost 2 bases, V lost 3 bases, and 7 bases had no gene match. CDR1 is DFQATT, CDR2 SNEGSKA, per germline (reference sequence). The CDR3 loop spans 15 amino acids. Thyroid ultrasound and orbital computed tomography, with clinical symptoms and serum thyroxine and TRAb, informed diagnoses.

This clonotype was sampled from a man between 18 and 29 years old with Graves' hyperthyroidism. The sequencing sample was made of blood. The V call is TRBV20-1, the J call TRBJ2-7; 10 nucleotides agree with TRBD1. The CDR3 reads CSASEGQGFTYEQYF. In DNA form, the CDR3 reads TGCAGTGCTAGTGAGGGACAGGGGTTCACCTACGAGCAGTACTTC.